This TCR beta chain emerged from a study of CD8+CD57+ T cells in acquired aplastic anemia. Study-wide findings and caveats: Between the patient and control groups, CD8+ Simpson's diversity did not differ significantly. Patients and controls shared 25 to 30 CD8+ CDR3 sequences, highly expressed in patients.

V lost 8 bases and J lost 1; bases outside the gene matches: 12. The CDR3 extends over 16 amino acids. Germline V gives CDR1 ENHRY, CDR2 SYGVKD. This clonotype showed up just a few times. No antigen is known for it. The template for TCR beta VDJ and CDR3 sequence profiling was genomic DNA. TCRdb recomputed calls from the reads with MiXCR, one row per CDR3 protein. The sample has around 170,000 distinct CDR3 sequences; about three fifths are singletons. Source material: sorted CD4+, CD8+, or CD8+CD57+ T cells (not recorded which) from PBMCs. The clonotype was recovered from a human donor in good health. The chain couples TRBV10-3 to TRBJ1-2; 8 bases map to TRBD1. Written as DNA, the CDR3 is TGTGCCATCGGTTTGGGGGGGACAGGATATAACTATGGCTACACCTTC. Translating gives CAIGLGGTGYNYGYTF.